The rows below give T cell receptor beta chains drawn from one sample of a study of shared clonotypes between healthy human individuals. Libraries were prepared by immunoSEQ multiplex PCR; TCRdb keeps only in-frame clonotypes and omits some of them. The sample gives 1.6 million or so clones, less than 99% of which show up once; under 0.45% is in the top ten. The sample was naive CD4+ T cells sorted from blood. These receptors were collected from a man aged 25-40 years in good health. The CDR3 runs from the conserved cysteine through the conserved F or W. The order of the fields is clone size, J gene, V gene, CDR3 protein. The size field is filled for only some rows; it gives once, few, many or a size class.

.,TRBJ1-1,TRBV14,CASSQLYSNTEAFF
.,TRBJ2-2,TRBV10-1,CASSNRGAGGELFF
.,TRBJ2-7,TRBV5-4,CASSIGGGNLYEQYF
.,TRBJ2-1,TRBV6-5,CASSYGPSGKYNEQFF
once,TRBJ2-7,TRBV5-4,CASGKDTLSYEQYF
once,TRBJ1-2,TRBV5-1,CASSLEGLGGYTF
.,TRBJ2-7,TRBV6-1,CASSEDRQKQYF
.,TRBJ2-1,TRBV11-2,CASSGTSGGNEQFF
.,TRBJ1-1,TRBV9,CASSVAKQGTTEAFF
.,TRBJ2-6,TRBV7-2,CASSFSRGRGAGANVLTF
.,TRBJ2-4,TRBV6-5,CASSAGALKNIQYF
.,TRBJ2-1,TRBV6-5,CASSFDPNYNEQFF
.,TRBJ2-1,TRBV2,CASSERLAGYNEQFF
once,TRBJ2-7,TRBV5-1,CASSSYARTYEQYF
.,TRBJ2-3,TRBV19,CASSQWSASGRTADTQYF
.,TRBJ2-4,TRBV7-9,CASSLRTVKGAGAKNIQYF